The sequence of this TCR beta chain was determined in a study of patients and donors after allogeneic stem cell transplantation. One entry per CDR3 protein results from TCRdb running MiXCR on the RT-PCR reads. This sample has about 230,000 distinct CDR3 sequences, with roughly an eighth found just once. This CDR3 spans 15 amino acids. With 4 bases clipped from V and 1 base from J, the junction kept 6 bases outside the gene matches. In its sample, this clonotype was seen many times. Sequenced input: blood, either unsorted or a sorted T cell fraction (not recorded which). The TCR sequence derives from a human donor who was either an allogeneic HSCT recipient or a stem cell or donor lymphocyte infusion donor (not recorded which). It is not recorded whose cells these are; they may come from a transplant donor. The chain employs TRBV12-3 or TRBV12-4 and TRBJ1-2; TRBD1 agrees at 7 bases. The CDR3 spells CASSSSGTVNYGYTF. The CDR3 DNA follows: TGTGCCAGCAGTTCCTCCGGGACAGTTAACTATGGCTACACCTTC.